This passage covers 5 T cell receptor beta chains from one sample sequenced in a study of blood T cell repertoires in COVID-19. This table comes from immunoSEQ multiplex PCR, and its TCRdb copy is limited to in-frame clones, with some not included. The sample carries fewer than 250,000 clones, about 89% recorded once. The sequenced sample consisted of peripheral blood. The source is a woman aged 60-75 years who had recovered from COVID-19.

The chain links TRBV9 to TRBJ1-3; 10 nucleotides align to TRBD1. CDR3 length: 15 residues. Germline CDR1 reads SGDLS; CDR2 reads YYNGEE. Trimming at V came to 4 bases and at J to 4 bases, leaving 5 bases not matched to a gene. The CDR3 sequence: CASSPRTGGGNTIYF. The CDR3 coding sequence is TGTGCCAGCAGCCCACGGACAGGGGGAGGAAACACCATATATTTT.

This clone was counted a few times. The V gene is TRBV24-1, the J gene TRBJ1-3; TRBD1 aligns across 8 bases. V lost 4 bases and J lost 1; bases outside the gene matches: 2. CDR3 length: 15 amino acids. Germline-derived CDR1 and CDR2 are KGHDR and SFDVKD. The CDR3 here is CATSDRTGSGNTIYF. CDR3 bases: TGTGCCACCAGTGACCGGACAGGGTCTGGAAACACCATATATTTT.

The CDR3 DNA sequence: TGTGCCAGCAGTGCGGGACAGGGAGGTAACTATGGCTACACCTTC. It encodes CASSAGQGGNYGYTF. The gene calls are TRBV27 and TRBJ1-2; 9 positions agree with TRBD1. This CDR3 spans 15 amino acids. The germline CDR1 and CDR2 sequences are MNHEY and SMNVEV (reference sequence). V dropped 5 bases and J dropped 1; count of bases not matched to a gene: 5.

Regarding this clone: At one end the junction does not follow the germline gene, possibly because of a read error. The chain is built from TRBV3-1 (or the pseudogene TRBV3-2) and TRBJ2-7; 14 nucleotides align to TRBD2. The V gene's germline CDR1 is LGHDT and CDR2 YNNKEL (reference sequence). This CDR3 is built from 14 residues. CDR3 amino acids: CASSQIPGLAGEDF. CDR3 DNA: TGTGCCAGCAGCCAAATCCCGGGACTAGCGGGGGAAGACTTC.

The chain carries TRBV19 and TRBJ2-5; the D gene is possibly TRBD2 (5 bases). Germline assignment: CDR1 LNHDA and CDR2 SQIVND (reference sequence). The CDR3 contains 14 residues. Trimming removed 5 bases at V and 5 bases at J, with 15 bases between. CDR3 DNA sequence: TGTGCCAGTAGTGCATTATCTCCGGGGGAGACCCAGTACTTC. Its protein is CASSALSPGETQYF.